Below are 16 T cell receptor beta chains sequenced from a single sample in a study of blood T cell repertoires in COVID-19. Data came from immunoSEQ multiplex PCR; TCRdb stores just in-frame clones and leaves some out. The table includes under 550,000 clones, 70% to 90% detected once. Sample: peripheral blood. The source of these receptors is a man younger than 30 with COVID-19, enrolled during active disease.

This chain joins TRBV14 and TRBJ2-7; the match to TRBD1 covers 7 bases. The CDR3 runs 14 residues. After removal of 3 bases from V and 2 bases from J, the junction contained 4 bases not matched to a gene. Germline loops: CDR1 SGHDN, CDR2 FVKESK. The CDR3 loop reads CASSHLGQTYEQYF. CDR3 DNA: TGTGCCAGCAGCCACCTGGGACAGACCTACGAGCAGTACTTC.

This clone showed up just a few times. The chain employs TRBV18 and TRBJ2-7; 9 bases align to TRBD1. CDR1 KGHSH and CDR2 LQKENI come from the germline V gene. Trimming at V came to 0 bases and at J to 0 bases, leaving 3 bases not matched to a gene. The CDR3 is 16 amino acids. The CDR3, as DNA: TGTGCCAGCTCACCACCTTCGACAGGGGGCTCCTACGAGCAGTACTTC. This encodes CASSPPSTGGSYEQYF.

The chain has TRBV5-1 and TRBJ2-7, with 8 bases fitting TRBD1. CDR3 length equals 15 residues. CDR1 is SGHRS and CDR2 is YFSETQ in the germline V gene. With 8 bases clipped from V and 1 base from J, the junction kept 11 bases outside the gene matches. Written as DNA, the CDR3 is TGCGCCAGAAAGCGCCAGGACAGGGAATCCTACGAGCAGTACTTC. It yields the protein CARKRQDRESYEQYF.

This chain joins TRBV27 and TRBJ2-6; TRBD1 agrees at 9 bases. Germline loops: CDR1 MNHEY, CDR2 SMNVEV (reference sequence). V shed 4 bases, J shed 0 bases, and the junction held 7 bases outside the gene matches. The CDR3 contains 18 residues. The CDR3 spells CASSSAGQGFSGANVLTF. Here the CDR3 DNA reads TGTGCCAGCAGTTCCGCGGGACAGGGTTTCTCTGGGGCCAACGTCCTGACTTTC.

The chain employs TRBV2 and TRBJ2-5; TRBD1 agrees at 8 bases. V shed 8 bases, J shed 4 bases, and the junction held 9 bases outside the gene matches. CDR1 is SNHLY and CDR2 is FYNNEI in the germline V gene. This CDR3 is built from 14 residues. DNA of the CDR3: TGTGCCAGCGATTGGGCAGGGGGCGCAGAGACCCAGTACTTC. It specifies CASDWAGGAETQYF. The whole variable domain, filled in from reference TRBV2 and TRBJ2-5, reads EPEVTQTPSHQVTQMGQEVILRCVPISNHLYFYWYRQILGQKVEFLVSFYNNEISEKSEIFDDQFSVERPDGSNFTLKIRSTKLEDSAMYFCASDWAGGAETQYFGPGTRLLVL.

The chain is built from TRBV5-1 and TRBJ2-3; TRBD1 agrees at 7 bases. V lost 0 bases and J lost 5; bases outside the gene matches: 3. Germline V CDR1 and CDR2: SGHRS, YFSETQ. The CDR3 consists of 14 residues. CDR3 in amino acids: CASSLGQGLDTQYF. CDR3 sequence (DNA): TGCGCCAGCAGCTTGGGACAGGGCTTAGATACGCAGTATTTT.

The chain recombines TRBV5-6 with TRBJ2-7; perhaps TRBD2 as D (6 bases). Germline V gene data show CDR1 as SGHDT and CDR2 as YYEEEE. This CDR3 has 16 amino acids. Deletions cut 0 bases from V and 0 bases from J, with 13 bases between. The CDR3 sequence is CASSLGGRWGSYEQYF. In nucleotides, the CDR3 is TGTGCCAGCAGCTTGGGTGGGAGGTGGGGCTCCTACGAGCAGTACTTC.

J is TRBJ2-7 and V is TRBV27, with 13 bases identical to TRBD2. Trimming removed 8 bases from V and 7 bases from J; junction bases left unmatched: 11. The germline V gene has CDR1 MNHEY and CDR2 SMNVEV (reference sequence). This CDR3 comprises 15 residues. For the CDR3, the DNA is TGTGCCAGCCGAATGACTAGCGGGAGGCCTCTGGAGCAGTACTTC. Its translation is CASRMTSGRPLEQYF.

The CDR3 is CASSRRTSGRQETQYF. The CDR3, as DNA: TGTGCCAGCAGCCGCAGGACTAGCGGGAGACAAGAGACCCAGTACTTC. The gene calls are TRBV3-1 (or the pseudogene TRBV3-2) and TRBJ2-5; TRBD2 matches 13 bases. CDR1 and CDR2 (germline): LGHDT, YNNKEL (reference sequence). Trimming at V came to 4 bases and at J to 2 bases, leaving 4 bases not matched to a gene. The CDR3 totals 16 residues.

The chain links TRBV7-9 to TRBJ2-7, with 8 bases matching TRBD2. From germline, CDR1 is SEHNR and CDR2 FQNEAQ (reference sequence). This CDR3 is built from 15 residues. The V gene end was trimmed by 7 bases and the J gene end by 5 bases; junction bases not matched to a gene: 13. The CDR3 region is CASTPRGGGTNEQYF. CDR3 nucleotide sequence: TGTGCCAGCACCCCCCGTGGCGGGGGGACAAACGAGCAGTACTTC.

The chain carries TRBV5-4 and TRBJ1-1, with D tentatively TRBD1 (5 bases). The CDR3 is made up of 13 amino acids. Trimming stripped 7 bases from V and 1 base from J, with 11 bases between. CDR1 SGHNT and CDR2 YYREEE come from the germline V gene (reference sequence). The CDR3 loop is CASRTNTNTEAFF. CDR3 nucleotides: TGTGCCAGCCGGACAAATACGAACACTGAAGCTTTCTTT.

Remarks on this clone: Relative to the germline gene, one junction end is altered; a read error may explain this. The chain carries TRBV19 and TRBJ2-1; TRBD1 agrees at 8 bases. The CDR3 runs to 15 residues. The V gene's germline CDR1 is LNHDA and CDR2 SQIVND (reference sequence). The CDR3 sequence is CASTIGQGSHNEQFF. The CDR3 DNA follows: TGTGCCAGTACCATCGGACAGGGCTCCCACAATGAGCAGTTCTTC.

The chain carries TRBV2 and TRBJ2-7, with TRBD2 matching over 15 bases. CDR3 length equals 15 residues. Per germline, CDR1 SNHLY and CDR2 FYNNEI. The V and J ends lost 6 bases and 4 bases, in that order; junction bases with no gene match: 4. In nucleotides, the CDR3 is TGTGCCAGCAGCCGGACTAGCGGGGGGGCTTACGAGCAGTACTTC. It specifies CASSRTSGGAYEQYF.

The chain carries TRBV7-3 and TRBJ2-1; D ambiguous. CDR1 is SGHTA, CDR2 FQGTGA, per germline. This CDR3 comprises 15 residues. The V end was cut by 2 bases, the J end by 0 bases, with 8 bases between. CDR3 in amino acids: CASSLDAGSYNEQFF. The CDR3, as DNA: TGTGCCAGCAGCTTAGACGCAGGCTCCTACAATGAGCAGTTCTTC. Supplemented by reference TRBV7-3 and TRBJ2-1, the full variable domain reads GAGVSQTPSNKVTEKGKYVELRCDPISGHTALYWYRQSLGQGPEFLIYFQGTGAADDSGLPNDRFFAVRPEGSVSTLKIQRTERGDSAVYLCASSLDAGSYNEQFFGPGTRLTVL.

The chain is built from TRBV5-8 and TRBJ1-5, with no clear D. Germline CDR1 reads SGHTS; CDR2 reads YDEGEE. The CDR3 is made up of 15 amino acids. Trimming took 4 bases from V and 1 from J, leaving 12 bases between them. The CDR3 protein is CASSPREFSNQPQHF. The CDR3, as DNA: TGTGCCAGCAGCCCAAGAGAATTCAGCAATCAGCCCCAGCATTTT.

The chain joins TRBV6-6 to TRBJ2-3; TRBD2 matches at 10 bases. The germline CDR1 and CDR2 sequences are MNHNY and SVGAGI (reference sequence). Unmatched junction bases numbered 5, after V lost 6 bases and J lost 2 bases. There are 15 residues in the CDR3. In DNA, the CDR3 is TGTGCCAGCAGCCCTACTAGCGGGAACACAGATACGCAGTATTTT. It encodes CASSPTSGNTDTQYF.